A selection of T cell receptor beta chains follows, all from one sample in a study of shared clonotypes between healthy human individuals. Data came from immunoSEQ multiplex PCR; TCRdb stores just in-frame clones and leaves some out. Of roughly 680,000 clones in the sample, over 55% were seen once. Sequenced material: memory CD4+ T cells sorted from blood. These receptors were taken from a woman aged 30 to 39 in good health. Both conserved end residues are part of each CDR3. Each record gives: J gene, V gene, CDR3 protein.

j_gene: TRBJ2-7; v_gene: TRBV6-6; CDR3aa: CASTVLTGRVYEQYF
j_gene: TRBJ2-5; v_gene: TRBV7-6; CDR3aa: CASSFWLSETQYF
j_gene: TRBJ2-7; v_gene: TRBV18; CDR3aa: CASSPPGLAGAFHEQYF
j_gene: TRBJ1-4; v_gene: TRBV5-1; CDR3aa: CASSSTGPANEKLFF
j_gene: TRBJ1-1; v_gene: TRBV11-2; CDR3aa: CASSYLIAAEAFF
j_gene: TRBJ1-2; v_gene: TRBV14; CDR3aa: CASSQVGRNRDGYTF
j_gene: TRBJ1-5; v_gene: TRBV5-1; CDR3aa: CASSLGQGQPQHF
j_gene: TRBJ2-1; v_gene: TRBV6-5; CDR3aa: CASSPMDRAKGEQFF
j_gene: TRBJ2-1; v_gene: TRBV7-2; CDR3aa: CASTRSGSSSYNEQFF
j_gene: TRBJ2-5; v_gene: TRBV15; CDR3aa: CATSRDSGGYETQYF
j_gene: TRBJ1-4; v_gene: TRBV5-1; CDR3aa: CASSFGEKNEKLFF
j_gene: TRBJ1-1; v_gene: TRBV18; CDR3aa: CASSRGTGATEAFF
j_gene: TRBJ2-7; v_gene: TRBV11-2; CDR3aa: CASSLGPAGSSYEQYF
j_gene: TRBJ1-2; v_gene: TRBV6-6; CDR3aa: CASSRTVNYGYTF
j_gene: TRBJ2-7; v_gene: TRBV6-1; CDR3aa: CASSERRYSYEQYF
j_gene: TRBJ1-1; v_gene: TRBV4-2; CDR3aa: CASSPMDTLNTEAFF
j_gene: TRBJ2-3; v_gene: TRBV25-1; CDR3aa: CASSDSTGFFTDTQYF
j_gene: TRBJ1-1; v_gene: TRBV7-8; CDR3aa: CASSSLSNTEAFF
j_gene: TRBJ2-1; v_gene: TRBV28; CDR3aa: CASSRTNGQLEQFF
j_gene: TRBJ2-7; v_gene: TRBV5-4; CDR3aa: CASSTGGSGRVSEQYF
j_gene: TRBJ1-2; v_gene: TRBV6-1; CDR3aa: CASSVNGISGYTF
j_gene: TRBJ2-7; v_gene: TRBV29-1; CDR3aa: CSVTKTGSSTYEQYF
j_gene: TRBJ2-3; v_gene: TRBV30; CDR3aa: CAWSLPDTQYF
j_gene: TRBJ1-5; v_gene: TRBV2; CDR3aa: CASSAGLADQPQHF
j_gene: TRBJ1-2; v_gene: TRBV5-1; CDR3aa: CASSLEHSPSFYGYTF
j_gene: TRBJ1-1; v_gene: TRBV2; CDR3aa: CASSFSGGGSEAFF
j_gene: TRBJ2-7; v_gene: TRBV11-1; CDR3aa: CASSFAGQGTYEQYF
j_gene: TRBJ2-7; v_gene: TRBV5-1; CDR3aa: CASSLGDRGGYEQYF
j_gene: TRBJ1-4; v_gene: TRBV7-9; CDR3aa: CASSEQGTEKLFF
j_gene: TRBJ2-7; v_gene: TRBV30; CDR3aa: CAWSRPRTRLSKYF
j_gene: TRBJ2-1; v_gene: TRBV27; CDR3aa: CASTHTGEQFF
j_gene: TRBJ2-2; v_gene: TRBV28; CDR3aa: CASSLVTGTGGRHTGELFF
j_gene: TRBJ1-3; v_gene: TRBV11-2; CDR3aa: CASSASGNTIYF
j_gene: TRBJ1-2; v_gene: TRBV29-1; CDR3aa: CSAAQGGNYGYTF
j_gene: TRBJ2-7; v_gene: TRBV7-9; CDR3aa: CASSSLRGSEQYF
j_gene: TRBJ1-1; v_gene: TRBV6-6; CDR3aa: CASRKNSGQGNTEAFF
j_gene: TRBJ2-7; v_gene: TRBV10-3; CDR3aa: CAIRQGAYGEQYF
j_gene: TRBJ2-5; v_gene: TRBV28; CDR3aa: CASSYRDRARWWYQETQYF
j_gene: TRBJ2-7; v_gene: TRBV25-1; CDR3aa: CASSAPPTGDYEQYF
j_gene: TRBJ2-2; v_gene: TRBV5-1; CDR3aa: CASSLFEGNTGELFF
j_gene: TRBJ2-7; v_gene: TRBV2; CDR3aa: CASSTGFVYEQYF
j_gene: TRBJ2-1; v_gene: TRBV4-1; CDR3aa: CASSQEKAGGPEQFF
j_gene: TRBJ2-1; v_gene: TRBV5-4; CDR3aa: CASSLAGGPGGIEQFF
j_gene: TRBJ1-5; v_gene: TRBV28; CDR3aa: CATNVRQGYNQPQHF
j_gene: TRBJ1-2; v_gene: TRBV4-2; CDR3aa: CASSLYHDRTGGYTF
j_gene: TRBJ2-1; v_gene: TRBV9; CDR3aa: CASSASGSSYNEQFF
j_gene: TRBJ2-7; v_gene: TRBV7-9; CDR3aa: CASSPSGRADYEQYF
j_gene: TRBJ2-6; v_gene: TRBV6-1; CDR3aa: CASKRQGSGANVLTF
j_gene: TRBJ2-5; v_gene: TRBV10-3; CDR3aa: CAIRDRSQETQYF
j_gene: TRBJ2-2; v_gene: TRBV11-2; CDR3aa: CASSPQGAAGELFF
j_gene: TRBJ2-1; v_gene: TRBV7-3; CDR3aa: CASSSSSGVSYNEQFF
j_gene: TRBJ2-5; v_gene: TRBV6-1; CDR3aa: CASSERLGDKEETQYF
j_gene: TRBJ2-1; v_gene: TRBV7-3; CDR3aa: CASSLMTGGDNEQFF
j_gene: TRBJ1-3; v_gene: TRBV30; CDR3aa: CAWSPAAGSGNTIYF
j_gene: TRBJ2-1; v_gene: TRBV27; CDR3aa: CASSLLTSGNNEQFF